The 21 T cell receptor beta chains below were found in one sample sequenced in a study of cytomegalovirus exposure and HLA in healthy donors. 60 Vbeta and 13 Jbeta primers were used in PCR. Libraries were prepared by immunoSEQ multiplex PCR; TCRdb keeps only in-frame clonotypes and omits some of them. The sample holds under 130,000 clones, around 75% seen once. Sequencing was performed on PBMCs. The receptors were sampled from a man aged 40-55 years in good health and CMV-seronegative.

The rearrangement joins TRBV28 to TRBJ2-5; 7 bases match TRBD2. This CDR3 has 19 residues. Germline V lookup: CDR1 MDHEN, CDR2 SYDVKM. V was clipped by 0 bases and J by 5 bases; unmatched bases: 18. The CDR3 loop reads CASSLWASGEGLLGETQYF. CDR3 DNA sequence: TGTGCCAGCAGTTTATGGGCTTCGGGGGAGGGCCTACTGGGGGAGACCCAGTACTTC. Using reference TRBV28 and TRBJ2-5 for the parts outside the CDR3, the full variable domain is DVKVTQSSRYLVKRTGEKVFLECVQDMDHENMFWYRQDPGLGLRLIYFSYDVKMKEKGDIPEGYSVSREKKERFSLILESASTNQTSMYLCASSLWASGEGLLGETQYFGPGTRLLVL.

This clone was found once. This chain connects TRBV13 to TRBJ2-7; 7 bases match TRBD1. Germline V gene sequence: CDR1 PRHDT, CDR2 FYEKMQ (reference sequence). This CDR3 contains 15 residues. V was clipped by 5 bases and J by 2 bases; unmatched bases: 9. The CDR3 loop is CASSALRDSPYEQYF. The DNA of the CDR3 is TGTGCCAGCAGCGCCCTCCGGGACAGTCCCTACGAGCAGTACTTC.

The CDR3 is CASSLGSGAKQYF. CDR3 DNA sequence: TGTGCCAGCAGCTTAGGAAGTGGGGCAAAGCAGTACTTC. This chain connects TRBV11-3 to TRBJ2-7; a possible D gene is TRBD1 (5 bases). V was clipped by 1 base and J by 8 bases, with 12 bases between them. Germline loops: CDR1 SGHNT, CDR2 YENEEA. The length of the CDR3 is 13 residues.

The rearrangement links TRBV2 to TRBJ1-1; 8 bases match TRBD1. Germline V gene data show CDR1 as SNHLY and CDR2 as FYNNEI. V was clipped by 4 bases and J by 5 bases; unmatched bases: 6. The CDR3 is 14 residues long. The CDR3 is CASSVTGVGTEAFF. The CDR3, as DNA: TGTGCCAGCAGTGTGACAGGGGTAGGAACTGAAGCTTTCTTT.

The V call is TRBV2, the J call TRBJ1-1; the D gene is possibly TRBD1 (6 bases). The germline CDR1 and CDR2 sequences are SNHLY and FYNNEI. This CDR3 has 13 residues. Trimming cost V 7 bases and J 5 bases, with 14 bases left between them. The CDR3 loop is CASTQGGGTEAFF. CDR3 DNA sequence: TGTGCCAGCACCCAAGGGGGAGGGACTGAAGCTTTCTTT.

This clone was observed a single time. The rearrangement uses TRBV5-4 and TRBJ1-6; 12 bases are shared with TRBD1. Trimming at V came to 4 bases and at J to 5 bases, leaving 13 bases not matched to a gene. Per germline, CDR1 SGHNT and CDR2 YYREEE (reference sequence). The CDR3 covers 19 residues. Here the CDR3 reads CASSPPGTGGRMDNSPLHF. CDR3 nucleotides: TGTGCCAGCAGCCCGCCTGGGACAGGGGGCAGAATGGATAATTCACCCCTCCACTTT. The full variable domain, in which reference TRBV5-4 and TRBJ1-6 provide the parts outside the CDR3, is ETGVTQSPTHLIKTRGQQVTLRCSSQSGHNTVSWYQQALGQGPQFIFQYYREEENGRGNFPPRFSGLQFPNYSSELNVNALELDDSALYLCASSPPGTGGRMDNSPLHFGNGTRLTVT.

This clone has a handful of counts. The CDR3 region has the DNA TGTGCCACCTCACAGGGGGTAGGGGCCGGGGAGCTGTTTTTT. This translates into CATSQGVGAGELFF. This sequence joins TRBV19 and TRBJ2-2; 8 nucleotides agree with TRBD1. Germline values: CDR1 LNHDA, CDR2 SQIVND (reference sequence). CDR3 length: 14 residues. V shed 10 bases, J shed 6 bases, and the junction held 10 bases outside the gene matches.

The J gene is TRBJ1-2, the V gene TRBV2, with 7 bases that match TRBD1. The CDR3 loop spans 13 amino acids. Trimming took 6 bases from V and 4 from J; bases not matched to a gene: 5. CDR1 and CDR2 from the germline V gene are SNHLY and FYNNEI. The CDR3 sequence is CASRTGATYGYTF. CDR3 DNA: TGTGCCAGCAGAACAGGGGCTACCTATGGCTACACCTTC.

The genes are TRBV12-5 and TRBJ1-5; D gene ambiguous. The germline V and J ends were trimmed by 3 bases and 9 bases, with 9 bases remaining between them. This CDR3 contains 12 residues. CDR1 is LGHNT, CDR2 FRNRAP, per germline. CDR3 nucleotides: TGTGCTAGTGGTTTCCAACTAGGGCCCCAGCATTTT. The encoded protein is CASGFQLGPQHF.

The J gene is TRBJ2-4, the V gene TRBV5-4; D not certain. This CDR3 has 16 amino acids. V lost 0 bases, J lost 0 bases, and 10 bases lay in between. Germline V lookup: CDR1 SGHNT, CDR2 YYREEE (reference sequence). The DNA of the CDR3 is TGTGCCAGCAGCTTGGACCCAGCGCCAGCCAAAAACATTCAGTACTTC. It yields the protein CASSLDPAPAKNIQYF.

V gene TRBV2 combines with J gene TRBJ2-3, with a weak D call TRBD1 (6 bases). Germline values: CDR1 SNHLY, CDR2 FYNNEI. The CDR3 runs to 18 residues. Trimming cost V 6 bases and J 0 bases, with 22 bases left between them. The CDR3 loop is CASSQTGFGSLSTDTQYF. CDR3 DNA sequence: TGTGCCAGCAGCCAAACAGGGTTCGGCTCTCTTAGCACAGATACGCAGTATTTT.

The chain links TRBV4-1 to TRBJ2-2; D perhaps matches TRBD1 (6 bases). Germline values: CDR1 MGHRA, CDR2 YSYEKL. The CDR3 totals 16 residues. Trimming shortened V by 4 bases and J by 1 base, and 13 bases separated the two germline ends. CDR3 protein: CASSPTGTLNTGELFF. The CDR3, as DNA: TGCGCCAGCAGCCCCACCGGGACACTGAACACCGGGGAGCTGTTTTTT.

This clone was seen a few times. The chain combines TRBV7-2 with TRBJ1-1; D possibly corresponds to TRBD1 (5 bases). Looked up from germline, CDR1 is SGHTA and CDR2 is FQGNSA. The V end was cut by 4 bases, the J end by 4 bases, with 13 bases between. The CDR3 totals 14 residues. CDR3 DNA sequence: TGTGCCAGCAGCTCCGGGACTCGCGGCACTGAAGCTTTCTTT. Translated: CASSSGTRGTEAFF. The whole variable domain, filled in from reference TRBV7-2 and TRBJ1-1, reads GAGVSQSPSNKVTEKGKDVELRCDPISGHTALYWYRQSLGQGLEFLIYFQGNSAPDKSGLPSDRFSAERTGGSVSTLTIQRTQQEDSAVYLCASSSGTRGTEAFFGQGTRLTVV.

This clone was detected a few times. The chain couples TRBV30 to TRBJ1-2; 10 nucleotides match TRBD1. Germline V gene sequence: CDR1 GTSNPN, CDR2 SVGIG (reference sequence). V gave up 4 bases and J gave up 14 bases; unmatched junction bases: 13. The CDR3 contains 13 residues. The CDR3 DNA reads as TGTGCCTGGAATAAAGGGACAGGGGATGTAAGAACCTTC. Protein: CAWNKGTGDVRTF.

The V call is TRBV5-6, the J call TRBJ2-1; a possible D gene is TRBD2 (6 bases). CDR3 length: 15 residues. CDR1 SGHDT and CDR2 YYEEEE come from the germline V gene. Deletions cut 4 bases from V and 2 bases from J, with 13 bases between. The chain's CDR3 is CASSKLAKTYNEQFF. In DNA, the CDR3 is TGTGCCAGCAGCAAGCTAGCGAAAACCTACAATGAGCAGTTCTTC.

This clone came up a few times. The chain recombines TRBV6-5 with TRBJ1-1; TRBD1 matches 7 bases. Trimming took 4 bases from V and 0 from J; bases not matched to a gene: 5. The CDR3 is 15 residues long. Germline lookup yields CDR1 MNHEY and CDR2 SVGAGI. The CDR3 nucleotides are TGTGCCAGCAGTTTACGCAGGGGGATGAACACTGAAGCTTTCTTT. It translates to CASSLRRGMNTEAFF.

The V call is TRBV7-8, the J call TRBJ1-5; TRBD1 might be the D (6 bases). Germline-derived CDR1 and CDR2 are SGHVS and FQNEAQ. V lost 5 bases and J lost 3, with 14 bases in between. The CDR3 spans 15 residues. In DNA form, the CDR3 reads TGTGCCAGCAGCCAAGGGGCAGGGGACAATCAGCCCCAGCATTTT. Amino acids: CASSQGAGDNQPQHF.

In nucleotides, the CDR3 is TGTGCCAGCAGTTTACGAGACACCTCTGGAAACACCATATATTTT. Encoded protein: CASSLRDTSGNTIYF. The V call is TRBV6-5, the J call TRBJ1-3; D uncertain. Germline CDR1 reads MNHEY; CDR2 reads SVGAGI. The CDR3 extends over 15 amino acids. With 4 bases removed from V and 0 bases from J, the gap between germline ends came to 10 bases.

The rearrangement uses TRBV6-1 and TRBJ2-1; D is uncertain. The length of the CDR3 is 15 residues. Germline lookup yields CDR1 MNHNS and CDR2 SASEGT. V lost 9 bases and J 1 base, leaving 16 bases between the germline ends. This chain's CDR3 is CASTLGRQSYNEQFF. The CDR3 DNA is TGTGCCAGTACCTTGGGCCGCCAGTCCTACAATGAGCAGTTCTTC.

The chain is built from TRBV6-6 and TRBJ2-7; the D gene is possibly TRBD2 (5 bases). Trimming pared 2 bases from V and 2 bases from J, leaving 7 bases between. CDR1 is MNHNY and CDR2 is SVGAGI in the germline V gene (reference sequence). The CDR3 is 13 amino acids. The CDR3 nucleotides are TGTGCCAGCAGTTACACCGGGGCCTACGAGCAGTACTTC. This sequence encodes CASSYTGAYEQYF.

V and J are TRBV28 and TRBJ2-7; the D gene is possibly TRBD1 (6 bases). CDR3 length: 14 amino acids. The germline gives CDR1 MDHEN, CDR2 SYDVKM. Trimming pared 5 bases from V and 0 bases from J, leaving 11 bases between. The CDR3 bases are TGTGCCAGCAGTGAGACAGGAGTCTCCTACGAGCAGTACTTC. Translation gives CASSETGVSYEQYF.